A single sample is the source of the 24 T cell receptor beta chains below, sequenced in a study of blood T cells in healthy people across ages. The use of a sample-barcoded 5' primer and a J-beta primer mix characterized a second PCR of roughly 6 to 11 cycles. TCRdb recomputed calls from the 5' RACE reads with MiXCR, one row per CDR3 protein. The sample contains approximately 810,000 distinct CDR3 sequences, 36% of which appear only once. Sequenced material: blood. Receptors were obtained from a man younger than 35 in good health.

As regards this clonotype: One junction end does not reproduce the germline sequence, and a read error may be involved. The chain couples TRBV20-1 to TRBJ1-6; no definite D call. The CDR3 loop spans 13 amino acids. Germline CDR1 DFQATT, CDR2 SNEGSKA (reference sequence). The CDR3 protein is CSARRRDNSPPHF. For the CDR3, the DNA is TGCAGTGCTAGACGACGGGATAATTCACCCCCCCACTTT.

The table lists this clonotype with a few counts. The V gene is TRBV12-3 or TRBV12-4, the J gene TRBJ2-5; D may match TRBD1 or TRBD2 (5 bases each). Trimming removed 7 bases at V and 5 bases at J, with 11 bases between. CDR3 length: 12 residues. CDR3 in amino acids: CASKHGTETQYF. DNA of the CDR3: TGTGCCAGCAAACACGGGACGGAGACCCAGTACTTC.

This chain uses TRBV6-5 with TRBJ2-2, with TRBD2 identical over 13 bases. V shed 2 bases and J 1 base; nucleotides not matched to a gene: 13. CDR1 and CDR2 (germline): MNHEY, SVGAGI. This CDR3 is 21 amino acids long. CDR3 in amino acids: CASSYRGRLAGGGRNTGELFF. The CDR3 DNA is TGTGCCAGCAGTTACCGGGGACGACTAGCGGGGGGAGGGCGGAACACCGGGGAGCTGTTTTTT.

The rearrangement joins TRBV6-5 to TRBJ2-5; D gene unclear. Deletions cut 6 bases from V and 5 bases from J, with 10 bases between. The V gene's germline CDR1 is MNHEY and CDR2 SVGAGI. The CDR3 has 12 residues. CDR3 residues: CASRKPRETQYF. The CDR3 bases are TGTGCCAGCAGGAAACCTCGGGAGACCCAGTACTTC.

A word on this clonotype: Since a much larger clone is just one base distant, this may be a read error. CDR3 nucleotide sequence: TGTGCCAGTGATCAGGGGCCCTCCTACGAGCAGTTCTTC. Protein sequence: CASDQGPSYEQFF. The V gene is TRBV4-2, the J gene TRBJ2-1, with D perhaps TRBD1 (6 bases). Germline lookup yields CDR1 LGHNA and CDR2 YNFKEQ. CDR3 length: 13 residues. V was trimmed by 9 bases and J by 10 bases, leaving 19 bases between them.

This clonotype was found once. J is TRBJ1-1 and V is TRBV4-3, with a weak D call TRBD1 (5 bases). Looked up from germline, CDR1 is LGHNA and CDR2 is YSLEER. CDR3 size: 14 residues. V gave up 7 bases and J gave up 4 bases, with 16 bases separating them. The DNA of the CDR3 is TGCGCCAGCACTTATGACGGGGCATCCACTGAAGCTTTCTTT. Its translation is CASTYDGASTEAFF.

The J gene is TRBJ2-7, the V gene TRBV18, with D tentatively TRBD2 (5 bases). V was shortened by 2 bases and J by 2 bases, with 19 bases between the two germline ends. Germline CDR1 KGHSH, CDR2 LQKENI. This CDR3 comprises 17 residues. The CDR3 DNA is TGTGCCAGCTCACCATATCTGGACTCTAATGCAGCCTACGAGCAGTACTTC. Its translation: CASSPYLDSNAAYEQYF.

The chain has TRBV28 and TRBJ2-5; D might be TRBD1 or TRBD2, each matching 5 bases. Germline V gene data show CDR1 as MDHEN and CDR2 as SYDVKM. The CDR3 contains 16 residues. Between the trimmed V and J ends, which lost 3 bases and 1 base, there was a span of 15 bases. CDR3 DNA sequence: TGTGCCAGCAGTTTGGGGCACGGGATCCTCCAAGAGACCCAGTACTTC. It is translated as CASSLGHGILQETQYF.

The chain recombines TRBV7-2 with TRBJ2-2, with 13 bases that match TRBD2. After removal of 5 bases from V and 0 bases from J, the junction contained 9 bases not matched to a gene. The CDR3 loop spans 19 amino acids. Germline V gene sequence: CDR1 SGHTA, CDR2 FQGNSA. The CDR3 protein is CASSPRLAGGIANTGELFF. The CDR3 nucleotides are TGTGCCAGCAGCCCACGACTAGCGGGGGGCATCGCGAACACCGGGGAGCTGTTTTTT.

The table lists this clonotype with a few counts. The J gene is TRBJ2-2, the V gene TRBV12-3 or TRBV12-4; 7 bases agree with TRBD1. CDR3 length equals 14 residues. Losses at the gene ends were 5 bases for V and 4 bases for J; bases not matched to a gene: 4. CDR3 amino acids: CASSRDSPTGELFF. CDR3 DNA: TGTGCCAGCAGTAGGGACAGCCCCACCGGGGAGCTGTTTTTT.

The J gene is TRBJ1-1, the V gene TRBV2, with D unresolved. CDR1 is SNHLY, CDR2 FYNNEI, per germline. The CDR3 has 12 residues. V dropped 7 bases and J dropped 2 bases, with 8 bases sitting between them. CDR3 amino acids: CASNELNTEAFF. The DNA of the CDR3 is TGTGCCAGCAACGAACTAAACACTGAAGCTTTCTTT.

The chain employs TRBV5-1 and TRBJ2-5; 10 bases map to TRBD1. With the DNA end fitting TRBJ2-7 better, the J assignment may be wrong. CDR3 length: 13 residues. Looked up from germline, CDR1 is SGHRS and CDR2 is YFSETQ. CDR3 coding DNA: TGCGCCGAGGGAGGACAGGGGGATAACGAGCAGTACTTC. Encoded protein: CAEGGQGDNEQYF.

The gene calls are TRBV2 and TRBJ2-6; D is undetermined. CDR1 is SNHLY, CDR2 FYNNEI, per germline. The germline V and J ends were trimmed by 3 bases and 0 bases, with 9 bases remaining between them. The CDR3 loop spans 16 amino acids. In DNA, the CDR3 is TGTGCCAGCAGTGATGGAGCACTCTCTGGGGCCAACGTCCTGACTTTC. Translating gives CASSDGALSGANVLTF.

Comments on this clonotype: This clone may be a read error of a much larger clone one base away. The rearrangement links TRBV12-3 or TRBV12-4 to TRBJ2-3, with 10 positions matching TRBD1. The CDR3 is 15 residues long. Germline trimming cut 8 bases from V and 4 bases from J; bases unmatched to any gene: 9. The CDR3 protein is CASCPGQGNADTQYF. Here the CDR3 DNA reads TGTGCCAGCTGCCCGGGACAGGGGAACGCAGATACGCAGTATTTT.

The chain is built from TRBV3-1 and TRBJ2-5; D might be TRBD1 or TRBD2, each matching 5 bases. The germline gives CDR1 LGHDT, CDR2 YNNKEL (reference sequence). The ends were cut back, 1 base at V and 11 bases at J, with 23 bases in the middle. This CDR3 has 16 residues. In DNA form, the CDR3 reads TGTGCCAGCAGCCAAGGGGGTGGGGCGGGTTACAATGAGCAGTACTTC. It yields the protein CASSQGGGAGYNEQYF.

This chain joins TRBV20-1 and TRBJ2-4, with D maybe TRBD2 (5 bases). The germline V gene has CDR1 DFQATT and CDR2 SNEGSKA (reference sequence). Trimming stripped 0 bases from V and 4 bases from J, with 19 bases between. The CDR3 loop spans 17 amino acids. As DNA, the CDR3 is TGCAGTGCTAGAGATCTGAGGGCAGAAAGTATGAAAAACATTCAGTACTTC. Encoded protein: CSARDLRAESMKNIQYF.

This clonotype showed up many times. The gene calls are TRBV29-1 and TRBJ2-5; 8 positions agree with TRBD1. Germline values: CDR1 SQVTM, CDR2 ANQGSEA. Trimming at V came to 7 bases and at J to 4 bases, leaving 11 bases not matched to a gene. The CDR3 loop spans 14 amino acids. CDR3 sequence reads: CSAGFGQGGETQYF. For the CDR3, the DNA is TGCAGCGCCGGGTTCGGACAGGGCGGAGAGACCCAGTACTTC.

The V and J genes are TRBV6-5 and TRBJ2-3; D could derive from TRBD1 or TRBD2 (5 bases each). V was clipped by 0 bases and J by 0 bases, with 7 bases between them. This CDR3 is built from 15 residues. Germline CDR1 reads MNHEY; CDR2 reads SVGAGI. The CDR3 region is CASSYSGDSTDTQYF. The CDR3 bases are TGTGCCAGCAGTTACTCGGGGGATAGCACAGATACGCAGTATTTT.

The rearrangement uses TRBV4-1 and TRBJ2-1; D is tentatively TRBD1 or TRBD2 (5 bases each). The germline CDR1 and CDR2 sequences are MGHRA and YSYEKL. This CDR3 region has 14 residues. The V gene lost 3 bases and the J gene lost 2 bases, with 8 bases spanning the gap. The CDR3 sequence: CASSQGEPYNEQFF. The DNA for the CDR3 is TGCGCCAGCAGCCAGGGGGAACCCTACAATGAGCAGTTCTTC.

This clonotype was observed many times. The chain recombines TRBV7-2 with TRBJ2-3, with TRBD2 matching over 9 bases. The ends lost 7 bases at V and 4 bases at J; junction bases unmatched: 15. The CDR3 is 17 amino acids. The germline V gene encodes CDR1 SGHTA and CDR2 FQGNSA. CDR3 coding DNA: TGTGCCAGCAACTTCCGAGGGGGGACTAGCTTCGCAGATACGCAGTATTTT. This translates into CASNFRGGTSFADTQYF.

The CDR3 bases are TGTGCCAGCAGCGCTTCCGGGACTAGCGAGACGAATGAGCAGTTCTTC. Its protein is CASSASGTSETNEQFF. This chain connects TRBV6-2 or TRBV6-3 to TRBJ2-1; 10 positions agree with TRBD2. Germline assignment: CDR1 MNHEY and CDR2 SVGEGT. V was clipped by 6 bases and J by 7 bases; unmatched bases: 12. The CDR3 totals 16 residues.

V and J are TRBV18 and TRBJ1-5; 9 bases map to TRBD1. Losses at the gene ends were 3 bases for V and 6 bases for J; bases not matched to a gene: 3. The CDR3 loop spans 14 amino acids. Germline CDR1 KGHSH, CDR2 LQKENI. Here the CDR3 reads CASSPTGGFQPQHF. Here the CDR3 DNA reads TGTGCCAGCTCACCCACAGGGGGCTTTCAGCCCCAGCATTTT. Variable domain in full (rest from reference TRBV18 and TRBJ1-5): NAGVMQNPRHLVRRRGQEARLRCSPMKGHSHVYWYRQLPEEGLKFMVYLQKENIIDESGMPKERFSAEFPKEGPSILRIQQVVRGDSAAYFCASSPTGGFQPQHFGDGTRLSIL.

This clonotype came up once. At one boundary the junction diverges from the germline segment, which might be a read error. The J gene is TRBJ2-7, the V gene TRBV7-2, with D tentatively TRBD2 (6 bases). This CDR3 contains 14 residues. The germline gives CDR1 SGHTA, CDR2 FQGNSA. CDR3 residues: CASSRPGVGYGQYF. The DNA for the CDR3 is TGTGCCAGCAGCCGACCGGGGGTTGGATACGGGCAGTACTTC.

V gene TRBV7-3 combines with J gene TRBJ2-1, with 9 bases fitting TRBD2. The CDR3 runs to 14 residues. Germline trimming cut 6 bases from V and 9 bases from J; bases unmatched to any gene: 9. Germline V CDR1 and CDR2: SGHTA, FQGTGA. The CDR3 DNA is TGTGCCAGCAGTTGGGGAGCGGGGGGAAGTGAGCAGTTCTTC. Translated: CASSWGAGGSEQFF.